The clone carrying this T cell receptor beta chain was counted between two and nine times. The antigen is not known. This sample was taken from a study of cytomegalovirus exposure and HLA in healthy donors. Across the whole study: Both the 100 to 150 validation repertoires and the roughly 620 first-cohort repertoires used the same platform, as reported by a later analysis. Study-level findings and limits: There were about 160 TCR beta chains listed as cytomegalovirus-associated. Cytomegalovirus status, reportedly, was diagnosed with high specificity and sensitivity by the classifier.

This CDR3 is built from 14 residues. The V gene's germline CDR1 is MGHDK and CDR2 SYGVNS. Trimming cost V 6 bases and J 10 bases, with 16 bases left between them. This table comes from immunoSEQ multiplex PCR, and its TCRdb copy is limited to in-frame clones, with some not included. The sample gives a few hundred thousand clones, about 90% of which show up once; under 0.4% is in the top ten. The sequenced material came from PBMCs. The receptor was derived from a woman between 18 and 29 years old in good health and CMV-seronegative. This sequence joins TRBV25-1 and TRBJ1-6; D is ambiguous. This CDR3 reads CASSPRAAGSPLHF. CDR3 bases: TGTGCCAGCAGCCCTCGGGCGGCGGGCTCACCCCTCCACTTT.